Following are 4 T cell receptor beta chains from one sample sequenced in a study of control samples from healthy donors and cancer patients. Assay used: immunoSEQ multiplex PCR; TCRdb lists only in-frame clones, some missing. The sample includes under 150,000 clones, more than 75% of them seen just once. Sequenced material: blood. The receptors here all came from a woman between 65 and 79 years old in good health.

The gene calls are TRBV25-1 and TRBJ1-2; TRBD1 matches at 7 bases. The length of the CDR3 is 14 residues. Per the germline V gene, CDR1 is MGHDK and CDR2 is SYGVNS. Trimming cost V 4 bases and J 0 bases; bases outside gene matches: 2. Here the CDR3 DNA reads TGTGCCAGCAGTGCCCAGGGGGCTAACTATGGCTACACCTTC. It yields the protein CASSAQGANYGYTF.

The rearrangement uses TRBV2 and TRBJ1-2; TRBD1 is a possible D gene (6 bases). Trimming cost V 3 bases and J 4 bases, with 6 bases left between them. CDR3 length equals 12 residues. CDR1 is SNHLY, CDR2 FYNNEI, per germline. The CDR3 protein is CASSDRGYGYTF. The CDR3 nucleotides read TGTGCCAGCAGTGACAGGGGCTATGGCTACACCTTC.

This clone was seen only a few times. CDR3 nucleotides: TGCGCCAGCAGCCCGGGACAGGGGGCCAGTGAAAAACTGTTTTTT. Translation: CASSPGQGASEKLFF. This chain links TRBV5-1 with TRBJ1-4; 12 bases map to TRBD1. Per germline, CDR1 SGHRS and CDR2 YFSETQ. CDR3 length: 15 amino acids. The V gene end was trimmed by 4 bases and the J gene end by 7 bases; junction bases not matched to a gene: 5.

The genes are TRBV19 and TRBJ1-2; unclear D gene. CDR1 and CDR2 from the germline V gene are LNHDA and SQIVND (reference sequence). V lost 5 bases, J lost 6 bases, and 22 bases lay in between. The CDR3 has 16 amino acids. The CDR3 here is CASSGPTREGADGYTF. The CDR3 DNA sequence: TGTGCCAGTAGTGGACCGACCCGGGAGGGTGCCGATGGCTACACCTTC.